This T cell receptor beta chain was documented in a study of T cell responses to AZD1222 COVID-19 vaccine. Findings and limits, study-wide: Close to half of all spike-specific TCRs reportedly target regions of the variants that are unmutated. Two AZD1222 administrations were followed by greater Spike-specific TCR breadth and depth.

The germline gives CDR1 SGHRS, CDR2 YFSETQ. The CDR3 extends over 16 amino acids. Trimming at V came to 0 bases and at J to 1 base, leaving 5 bases not matched to a gene. With regard to this clone: What it binds is unknown.

Libraries were prepared by immunoSEQ multiplex PCR; TCRdb keeps only in-frame clonotypes and omits some of them. The profile shows about 74,000 clones, approximately 89% of them singletons. The sequence came from an adult who received the AZD1222 COVID-19 vaccine. The sample consisted of peripheral blood, taken 28 days after the second AZD1222 dose. The J gene is TRBJ1-1, the V gene TRBV5-1; TRBD1 matches 8 bases. The CDR3 spells CASSLVGTGGNTEAFF. In DNA form, the CDR3 reads TGCGCCAGCAGCTTGGTGGGTACAGGGGGGAACACTGAAGCTTTCTTT.